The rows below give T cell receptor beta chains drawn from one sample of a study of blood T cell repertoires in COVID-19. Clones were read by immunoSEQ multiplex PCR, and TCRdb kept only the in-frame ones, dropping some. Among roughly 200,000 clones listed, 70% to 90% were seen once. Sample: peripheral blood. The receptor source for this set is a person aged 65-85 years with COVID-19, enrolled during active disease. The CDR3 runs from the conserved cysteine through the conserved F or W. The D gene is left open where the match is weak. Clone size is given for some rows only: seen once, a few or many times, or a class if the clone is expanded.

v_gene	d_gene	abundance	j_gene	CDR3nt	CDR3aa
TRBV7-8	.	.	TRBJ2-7	TGTGCCAGCAGCTTCCCTGGGAGAGACTACGAGCAGTACTTC	CASSFPGRDYEQYF
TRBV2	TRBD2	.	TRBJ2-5	TGTGCCAGCAGTGGACTAGCTAAGGAGACCCAGTACTTC	CASSGLAKETQYF
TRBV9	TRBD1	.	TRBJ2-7	TGTGCCAGCAGCGTACGGGACAGGGACTACGAGCAGTACTTC	CASSVRDRDYEQYF
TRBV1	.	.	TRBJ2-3	TGCACCAGCCCCGGGGGGGGAGGTTTGGATACGCAGTATTTT	CTSPGGGGLDTQYF
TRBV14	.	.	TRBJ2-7	TGTGCCAGCAGAATAAGCGGAACCTACGAGCAGTACTTC	CASRISGTYEQYF
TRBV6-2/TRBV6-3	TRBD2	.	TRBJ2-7	TGTGCCAGCAGTTACGCGGGAGGCCGGAACGAGCAGTACTTC	CASSYAGGRNEQYF
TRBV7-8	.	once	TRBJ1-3	TGTGCCAGCAGCCAGGAGGGAAACACCATATATTTT	CASSQEGNTIYF
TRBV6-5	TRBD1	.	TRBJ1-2	TGTGCCAGCAGTTACTCACAGGGGTTTGGTGGCTACACCTTC	CASSYSQGFGGYTF
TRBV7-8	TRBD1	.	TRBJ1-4	TGTGCCAGCAGTCGTTACACAGGGGGCCGGGCTTTGGAGGAAAAACTGTTTTTT	CASSRYTGGRALEEKLFF
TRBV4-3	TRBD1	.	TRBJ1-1	TGCGCCAGCAGCCTCGGGGACAGGGTGGCGAACACTGAAGCTTTCTTT	CASSLGDRVANTEAFF
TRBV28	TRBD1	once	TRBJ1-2	TGTGCCAGCAGTTACAGGGGATTTGGAGGCTACACCTTC	CASSYRGFGGYTF
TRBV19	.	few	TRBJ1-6	TGTGCCAGTAGTAGGCCGGGGGAGAATTCACCCCTCCACTTT	CASSRPGENSPLHF
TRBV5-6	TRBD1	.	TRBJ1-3	TGTGCCAGCAGCTTGTTGACAGGGGATTTCTCTGGAAACACCATATATTTT	CASSLLTGDFSGNTIYF
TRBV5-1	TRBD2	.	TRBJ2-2	TGCGCCAGCAGCTTCTCCCAACTAGCGGGAGAACGCACCGGGGAGCTGTTTTTT	CASSFSQLAGERTGELFF
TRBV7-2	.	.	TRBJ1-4	TGTGCCAGCAGCTTAGCGGGGCTTAATGAAAAACTGTTTTTT	CASSLAGLNEKLFF
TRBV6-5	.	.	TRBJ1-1	TGTGCCAGCAGTTACGCTCGTGAGATCTTGAACACTGAAGCTTTCTTT	CASSYAREILNTEAFF
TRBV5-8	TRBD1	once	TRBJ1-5	TGTGCCAGCAGCTCGGGACAGTCAACTAATCAGCCCCAGCATTTT	CASSSGQSTNQPQHF
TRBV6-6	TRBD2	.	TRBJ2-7	TGTGCCAGCAGTTCCGGGACTAGCGGGAGTTTGTACGAGCAGTACTTC	CASSSGTSGSLYEQYF
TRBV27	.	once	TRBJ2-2	TGTGCCAGCGGGCAGGGTTTTAACACCGGGGAGCTGTTTTTT	CASGQGFNTGELFF
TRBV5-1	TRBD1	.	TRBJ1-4	TGCGCCAGCAGCGTAGCAGGGGGCAGTGAAAAACTGTTTTTT	CASSVAGGSEKLFF
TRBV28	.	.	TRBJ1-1	TGTGCCAGCATTGTTAGCGGCACTGAAGCTTTCTTT	CASIVSGTEAFF
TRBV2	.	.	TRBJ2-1	TGTGCCAGCAGCATGAGACCAGGGCGCTACAATGAGCAGTTCTTC	CASSMRPGRYNEQFF
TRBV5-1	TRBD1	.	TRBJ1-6	TGCGCCAGCAGCTTGGGGGACAGGGTGGTGAAAGGATCACCCCTCCACTTT	CASSLGDRVVKGSPLHF
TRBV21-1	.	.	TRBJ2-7	TGTGCCAGCAGCAAAGGTTGGACTAGTGTTTTAGCGCCTAACTACGAGCAGTACTTC	CASSKGWTSVLAPNYEQYF
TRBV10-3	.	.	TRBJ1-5	TGTGCCACCGCAACAGGAGATAGCAATCAGCCCCAGCATTTT	CATATGDSNQPQHF
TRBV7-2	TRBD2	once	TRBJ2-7	TGTGCCAGCAGCTTAGGTAGCGGGCGGGGTTCCTACGAGCAGTACTTC	CASSLGSGRGSYEQYF
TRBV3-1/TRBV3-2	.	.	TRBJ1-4	TGTGCCAGCAGCCAGCGCACTCCAACTAATGAAAAACTGTTTTTT	CASSQRTPTNEKLFF
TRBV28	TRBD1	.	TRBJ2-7	TGTGCCAGCAGACTGGGACAGACTACTTACGAGCAGTACTTC	CASRLGQTTYEQYF
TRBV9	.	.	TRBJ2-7	TGTGCCAGCAGCAAAGCGGGTTTTACCTACGAGCAGTACTTC	CASSKAGFTYEQYF
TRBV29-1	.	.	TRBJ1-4	TGCAGCGTTGCAGACAGGCGAACTAATGAAAAACTGTTTTTT	CSVADRRTNEKLFF
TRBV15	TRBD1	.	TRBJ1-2	TGTGCCACCAGCAGAGATAGACAGGGGTTGGGAACTAACTATGGCTATACCTTC	CATSRDRQGLGTNYGYTF
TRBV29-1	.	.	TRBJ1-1	TGCAGCGTTATAGTCGCCTCCCCTGAAGCTTTCTTT	CSVIVASPEAFF
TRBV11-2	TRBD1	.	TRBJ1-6	TGTGCCAGCAGCTTAGCTGGACAGGGTTGGTCACCCCTCCACTTT	CASSLAGQGWSPLHF
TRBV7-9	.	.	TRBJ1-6	TGTGCCAGCAGCTCCCAGGGTATTGTTAATTCACCCCTCCACTTT	CASSSQGIVNSPLHF
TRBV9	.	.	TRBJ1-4	TGTGCCAGCAGCGCCGGGGTAACTAATGAAAAACTGTTTTTT	CASSAGVTNEKLFF
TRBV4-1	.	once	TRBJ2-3	TGCGCCAGCAGCCAGGGCAGGGGCCAGGGAGTAACAGATACGCAGTATTTT	CASSQGRGQGVTDTQYF
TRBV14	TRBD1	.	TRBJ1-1	TGTGCCAGCAGCCAAGAGCGTCCCGGGACAGGGCGGAGGGCTGAAGCTTTCTTT	CASSQERPGTGRRAEAFF
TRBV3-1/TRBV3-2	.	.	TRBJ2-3	TGTGCCAGCAGCCCTCTGGGCCCAGATACGCAGTATTTT	CASSPLGPDTQYF
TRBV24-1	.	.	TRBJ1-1	TGTGCCACCAGTGATCCAAGACAGGTTACTGAAGCTTTCTTT	CATSDPRQVTEAFF
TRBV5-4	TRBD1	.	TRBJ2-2	TGTGCCAGCAGCTTAGGACAGGGGAGGGGACCCGGGGAGCTGTTTTTT	CASSLGQGRGPGELFF